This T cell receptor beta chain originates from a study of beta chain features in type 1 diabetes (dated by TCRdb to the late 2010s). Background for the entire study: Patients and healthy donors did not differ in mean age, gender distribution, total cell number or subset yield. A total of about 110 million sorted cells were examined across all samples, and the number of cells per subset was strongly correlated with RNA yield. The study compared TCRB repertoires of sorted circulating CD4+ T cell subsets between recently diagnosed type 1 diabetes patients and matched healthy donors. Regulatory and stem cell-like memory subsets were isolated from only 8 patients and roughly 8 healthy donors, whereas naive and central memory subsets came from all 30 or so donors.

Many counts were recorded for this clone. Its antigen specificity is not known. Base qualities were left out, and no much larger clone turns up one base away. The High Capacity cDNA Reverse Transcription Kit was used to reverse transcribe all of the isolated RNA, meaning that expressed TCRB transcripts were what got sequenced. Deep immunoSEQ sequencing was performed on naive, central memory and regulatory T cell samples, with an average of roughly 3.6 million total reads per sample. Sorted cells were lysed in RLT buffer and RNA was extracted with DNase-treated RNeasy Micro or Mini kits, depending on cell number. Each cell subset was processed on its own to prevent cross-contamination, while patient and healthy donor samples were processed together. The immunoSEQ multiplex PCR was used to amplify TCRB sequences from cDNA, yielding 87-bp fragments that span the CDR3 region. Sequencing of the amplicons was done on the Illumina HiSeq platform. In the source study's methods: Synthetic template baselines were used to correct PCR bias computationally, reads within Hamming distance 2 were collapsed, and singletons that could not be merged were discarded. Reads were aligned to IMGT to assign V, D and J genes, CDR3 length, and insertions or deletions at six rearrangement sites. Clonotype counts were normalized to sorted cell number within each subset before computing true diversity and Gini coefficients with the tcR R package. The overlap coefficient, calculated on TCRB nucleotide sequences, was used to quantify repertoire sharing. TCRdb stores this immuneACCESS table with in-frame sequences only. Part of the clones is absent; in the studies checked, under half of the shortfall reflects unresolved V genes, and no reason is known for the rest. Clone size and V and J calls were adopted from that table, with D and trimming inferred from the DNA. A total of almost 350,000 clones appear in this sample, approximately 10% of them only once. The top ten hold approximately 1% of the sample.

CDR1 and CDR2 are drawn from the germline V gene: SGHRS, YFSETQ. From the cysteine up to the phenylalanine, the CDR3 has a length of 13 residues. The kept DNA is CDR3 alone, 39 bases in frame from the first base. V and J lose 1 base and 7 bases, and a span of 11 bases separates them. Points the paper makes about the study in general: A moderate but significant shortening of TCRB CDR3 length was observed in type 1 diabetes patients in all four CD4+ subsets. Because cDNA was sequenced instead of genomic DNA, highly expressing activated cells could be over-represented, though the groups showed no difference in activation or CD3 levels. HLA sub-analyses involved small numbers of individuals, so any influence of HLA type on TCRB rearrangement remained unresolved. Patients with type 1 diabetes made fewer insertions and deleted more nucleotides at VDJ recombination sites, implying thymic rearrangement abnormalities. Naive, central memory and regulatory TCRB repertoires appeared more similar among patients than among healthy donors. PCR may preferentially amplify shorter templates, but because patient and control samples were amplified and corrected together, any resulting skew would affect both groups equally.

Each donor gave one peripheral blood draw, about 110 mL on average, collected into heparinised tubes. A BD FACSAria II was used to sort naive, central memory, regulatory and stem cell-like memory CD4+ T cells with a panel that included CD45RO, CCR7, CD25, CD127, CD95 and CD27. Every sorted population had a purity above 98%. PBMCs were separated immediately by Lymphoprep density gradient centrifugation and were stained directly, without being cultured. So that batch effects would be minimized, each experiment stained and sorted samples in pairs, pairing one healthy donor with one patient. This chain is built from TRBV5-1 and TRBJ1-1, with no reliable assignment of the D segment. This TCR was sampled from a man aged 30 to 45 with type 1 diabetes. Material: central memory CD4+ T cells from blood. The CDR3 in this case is CASSLLQDREAFF. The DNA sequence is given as TGCGCCAGCAGCTTGTTGCAGGACCGTGAAGCTTTCTTT.